The rows below give T cell receptor beta chains drawn from one sample of a study of T cells after yellow fever vaccination. TCRdb called the 5' RACE reads again in MiXCR, with one record for every CDR3 protein. The sample includes 500,000 to 550,000 distinct CDR3 sequences, 21% of them seen just once. The sample in question was PBMCs, obtained around 3 weeks after the first yellow fever vaccination. The source of these receptors is a man younger than 35 who received the YFV17D yellow fever vaccine. CDR3s include the opening cysteine and the closing phenylalanine or tryptophan. A clone size is listed for some rows: how often the clone was seen (once, few, many), or a class if it is expanded.

J: TRBJ2-3
size: few
V: TRBV29-1
CDR3: CSVESGGAFTDTQYF

J: TRBJ1-5
size: NA
V: TRBV4-3
CDR3: CASSQALKGRQPQHF

J: TRBJ2-7
size: NA
V: TRBV6-5
CDR3: CASSYSGTSVYEQYF

J: TRBJ1-6
size: NA
V: TRBV7-6
CDR3: CASSFGQGASPLHF

J: TRBJ2-1
size: NA
V: TRBV20-1
CDR3: CSAGQGDVYNEQFF

J: TRBJ1-5
size: NA
V: TRBV29-1
CDR3: CSESQGPDQPQHF

J: TRBJ1-1
size: many
V: TRBV5-1
CDR3: CASTGGGNMNTEAFF

J: TRBJ1-2
size: many
V: TRBV5-5
CDR3: CASSLGTGEGYTF

J: TRBJ1-6
size: NA
V: TRBV30
CDR3: CAWTRMRDSPLHF

J: TRBJ2-7
size: many
V: TRBV27
CDR3: CASSPTQVSYEQYF

J: TRBJ2-1
size: few
V: TRBV6-5
CDR3: CASSYESGGINEQFF

J: TRBJ2-5
size: NA
V: TRBV27
CDR3: CASSQGSGGQETQYF

J: TRBJ1-2
size: NA
V: TRBV4-1
CDR3: CASSHAGTGAGYTF

J: TRBJ2-1
size: few
V: TRBV20-1
CDR3: CSAPGQGNTGSYNEQFF

J: TRBJ1-2
size: few
V: TRBV20-1
CDR3: CSARKRTAHEGYTF

J: TRBJ2-7
size: few
V: TRBV12-3/TRBV12-4
CDR3: CASSFTPSGGAYEQYF

J: TRBJ2-3
size: NA
V: TRBV15
CDR3: CATSRGGTDTQYF

J: TRBJ2-1
size: few
V: TRBV3-1
CDR3: CASSQGGVAGVSYNEQFF

J: TRBJ1-5
size: few
V: TRBV27
CDR3: CASGGQSAQPQHF

J: TRBJ2-5
size: many
V: TRBV7-2
CDR3: CASSLESMAQYF

J: TRBJ1-2
size: NA
V: TRBV27
CDR3: CASSSDRTNYGYTF

J: TRBJ1-1
size: few
V: TRBV19
CDR3: CASSKLLIATEAFF

J: TRBJ1-5
size: NA
V: TRBV28
CDR3: CASSLSIGSNQPQHF

J: TRBJ1-1
size: few
V: TRBV24-1
CDR3: CATSDYGGTEAFF

J: TRBJ2-1
size: few
V: TRBV30
CDR3: CAWSTGVNEQFF

J: TRBJ2-1
size: few
V: TRBV3-1
CDR3: CASRDIQGPSDEQFF

J: TRBJ2-2
size: few
V: TRBV5-1
CDR3: CASSLAGPLGRLFF

J: TRBJ2-5
size: few
V: TRBV12-5
CDR3: CASGLGGLETQYF

J: TRBJ2-3
size: few
V: TRBV7-2
CDR3: CASSFTGTGGRDTQYF

J: TRBJ2-4
size: NA
V: TRBV5-6
CDR3: CASSLGSSGPAKNIQYF

J: TRBJ2-2
size: NA
V: TRBV6-1
CDR3: CASQITSRTGELFF

J: TRBJ2-3
size: once
V: TRBV7-3
CDR3: CASSLRTPADTQYF

J: TRBJ2-2
size: few
V: TRBV4-3
CDR3: CASSPPQGNTGELFF

J: TRBJ2-3
size: once
V: TRBV2
CDR3: CASSEQRYADTQYF

J: TRBJ2-3
size: NA
V: TRBV20-1
CDR3: CSATTSGGDASTDTQYF

J: TRBJ1-2
size: NA
V: TRBV20-1
CDR3: CSARDTVRGDYTF

J: TRBJ2-7
size: NA
V: TRBV11-2
CDR3: CASSQTGDLREQYF

J: TRBJ2-1
size: few
V: TRBV12-3/TRBV12-4
CDR3: CASSPIRTSGNNEQFF

J: TRBJ2-1
size: NA
V: TRBV29-1
CDR3: CSVELLAGGPNEQFF

J: TRBJ2-5
size: few
V: TRBV7-2
CDR3: CASSHSGGIIQETQYF

J: TRBJ2-3
size: many
V: TRBV20-1
CDR3: CSARSLGQNTQYF

J: TRBJ2-7
size: few
V: TRBV12-3/TRBV12-4
CDR3: CASSRQENLEQYF

J: TRBJ2-1
size: NA
V: TRBV12-3/TRBV12-4
CDR3: CASSGPGQGNEQFF

J: TRBJ2-5
size: NA
V: TRBV29-1
CDR3: CSVEVLPLALTWQETQYF

J: TRBJ2-3
size: NA
V: TRBV12-3/TRBV12-4
CDR3: CASSPQAGGVGDTQYF

J: TRBJ2-3
size: few
V: TRBV30
CDR3: CAWVLTGGLGTQYF

J: TRBJ2-1
size: NA
V: TRBV11-2
CDR3: CASSLNPRGYNEQFF

J: TRBJ2-7
size: few
V: TRBV4-1
CDR3: CASSYGLAGIYEQYF

J: TRBJ2-5
size: NA
V: TRBV4-1
CDR3: CASSHAGQGAQETQYF